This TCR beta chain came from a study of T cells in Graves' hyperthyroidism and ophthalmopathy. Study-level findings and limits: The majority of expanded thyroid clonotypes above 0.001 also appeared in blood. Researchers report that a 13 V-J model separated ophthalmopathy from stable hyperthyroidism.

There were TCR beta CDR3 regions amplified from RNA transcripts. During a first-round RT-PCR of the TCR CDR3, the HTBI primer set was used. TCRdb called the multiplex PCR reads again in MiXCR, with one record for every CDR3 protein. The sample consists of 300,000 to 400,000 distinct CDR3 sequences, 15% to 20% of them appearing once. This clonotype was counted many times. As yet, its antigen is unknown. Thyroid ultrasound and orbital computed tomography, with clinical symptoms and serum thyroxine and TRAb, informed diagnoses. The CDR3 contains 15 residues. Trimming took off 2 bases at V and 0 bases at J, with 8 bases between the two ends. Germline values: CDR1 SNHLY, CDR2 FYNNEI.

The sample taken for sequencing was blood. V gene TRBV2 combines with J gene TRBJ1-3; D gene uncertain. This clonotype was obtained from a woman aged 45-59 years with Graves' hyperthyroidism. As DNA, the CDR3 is TGTGCCAGCAGTGAACTGGCGAGCTCTGGAAACACCATATATTTT. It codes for CASSELASSGNTIYF.